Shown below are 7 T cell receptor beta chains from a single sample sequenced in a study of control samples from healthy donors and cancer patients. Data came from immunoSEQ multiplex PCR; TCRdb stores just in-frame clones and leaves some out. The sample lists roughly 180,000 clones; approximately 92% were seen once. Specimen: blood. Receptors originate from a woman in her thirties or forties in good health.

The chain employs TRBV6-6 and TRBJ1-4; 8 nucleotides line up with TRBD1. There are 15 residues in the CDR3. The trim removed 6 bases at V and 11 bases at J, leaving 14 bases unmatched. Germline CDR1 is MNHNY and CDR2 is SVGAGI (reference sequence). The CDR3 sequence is CASSPTGDRRSKLFF. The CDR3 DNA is TGTGCCAGCAGCCCGACAGGGGACCGGCGGAGTAAACTGTTTTTT.

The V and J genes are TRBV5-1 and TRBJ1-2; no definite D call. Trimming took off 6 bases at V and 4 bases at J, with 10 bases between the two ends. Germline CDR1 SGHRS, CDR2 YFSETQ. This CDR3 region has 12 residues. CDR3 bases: TGCGCCAGCAAAGCAGACTCCTATGGCTACACCTTC. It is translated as CASKADSYGYTF.

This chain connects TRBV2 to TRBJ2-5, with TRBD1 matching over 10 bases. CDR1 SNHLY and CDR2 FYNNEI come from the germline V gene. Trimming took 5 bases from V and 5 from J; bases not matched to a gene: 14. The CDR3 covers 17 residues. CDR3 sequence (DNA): TGTGCCAGCAGTCAGCTACCGGGACAGGGGTTATATGAGACCCAGTACTTC. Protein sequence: CASSQLPGQGLYETQYF.

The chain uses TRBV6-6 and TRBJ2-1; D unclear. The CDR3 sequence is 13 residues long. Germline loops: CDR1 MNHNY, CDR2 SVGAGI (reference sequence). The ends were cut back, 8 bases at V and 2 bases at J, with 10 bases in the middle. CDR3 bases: TGTGCCAGCTCTCAGGACGCCTACAATGAGCAGTTCTTC. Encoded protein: CASSQDAYNEQFF.

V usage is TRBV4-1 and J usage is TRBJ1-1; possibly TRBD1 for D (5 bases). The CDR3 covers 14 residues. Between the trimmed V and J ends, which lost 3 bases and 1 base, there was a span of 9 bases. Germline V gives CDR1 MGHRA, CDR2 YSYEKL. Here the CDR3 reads CASSHLGGNTEAFF. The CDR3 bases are TGCGCCAGCAGCCACCTCGGGGGGAACACTGAAGCTTTCTTT.

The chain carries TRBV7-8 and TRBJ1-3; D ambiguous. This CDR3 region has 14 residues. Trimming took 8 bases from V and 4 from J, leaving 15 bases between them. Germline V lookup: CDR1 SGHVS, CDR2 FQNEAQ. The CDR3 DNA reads TGTGCCAGCCTTTCCGGGTTGGTCGGAAACACCATATATTTT. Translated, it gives CASLSGLVGNTIYF.

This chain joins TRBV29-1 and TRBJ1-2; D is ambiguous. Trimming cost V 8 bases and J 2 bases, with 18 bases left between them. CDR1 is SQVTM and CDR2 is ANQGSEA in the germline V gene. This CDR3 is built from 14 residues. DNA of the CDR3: TGCAGCTCAAGGACGGACGATCTAAACTATGGCTACACCTTC. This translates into CSSRTDDLNYGYTF.